This T cell receptor (beta chain) was profiled in a study of CD8 T cells in Susac syndrome. Study-wide results and caveats: When the CD4+ T cell repertoires of patients with Susac syndrome were examined, they did not show any clonal expansion.

This CDR3 spans 13 amino acids. V lost 7 bases to trimming and J lost 4 bases, with 16 bases between them. Germline V CDR1 and CDR2: DFQATT, SNEGSKA (reference sequence). RNA in amounts of roughly 0.45 to 1 ug was reverse transcribed with random hexamers. TCRdb fed the immunoSEQ multiplex PCR reads into MiXCR, producing one record per CDR3 protein. The sample lists some 250,000 distinct CDR3 sequences, 90% to 97% occurring once. Comment on this clonotype: The antigen is undetermined.

The sequenced material came from CD4+ T cells from PBMCs. This TCR was sampled from a human donor with Susac syndrome. The chain employs TRBV20-1 and TRBJ2-5, with D possibly being TRBD2 (6 bases). In DNA, the CDR3 is TGCAGTGAAGGTGGAGGGCCCGGAGAGACCCAGTACTTC. Residues: CSEGGGPGETQYF.